This T cell receptor beta chain was sequenced for a study of blood T cell repertoires in COVID-19. Study-wide context: Acute and convalescent COVID-19 specimens originated in the United States, Italy and Spain. The cDNA or gDNA used as material had been derived from T cells, B-cell-depleted T cells, or PBMCs.

The CDR3 is 18 amino acids. CDR1 is SGHRS, CDR2 YFSETQ, per germline. V was pared by 0 bases and J by 0 bases, with 8 bases of the junction left unmatched. Authors' data handling: Amplifying reference gene primers gave estimates of nucleated cell counts. The data were produced by immunoSEQ multiplex PCR, yet TCRdb's version contains in-frame clones alone and is incomplete. V and J calls and clone size are as listed in that table; D and trimming were resolved from the DNA. This sample has several thousand clones, with 88% found just once. Input material: peripheral blood. This chain connects TRBV5-1 to TRBJ2-5; 10 bases agree with TRBD2. This clonotype originated in a human donor in a cohort sampled during active COVID-19. The CDR3 nucleotides are TGCGCCAGCAGCTTGGGGTTAGCGGGGGGCCGCCACCAAGAGACCCAGTACTTC. Protein: CASSLGLAGGRHQETQYF.